One and the same sample provided the 5 T cell receptor beta chains below, sequenced in a study of blood T cell repertoires in COVID-19. The repertoire was sequenced with immunoSEQ multiplex PCR; TCRdb's copy has only in-frame clones and lacks some. The data show some 58,000 clones, about 83% seen once. The sequencing input was peripheral blood. These receptors originate from a man aged 45-65 years with acute or convalescent COVID-19.

The chain links TRBV11-2 to TRBJ1-1; D is ambiguous. Trimming took off 1 base at V and 1 base at J, with 4 bases between the two ends. The CDR3 consists of 13 residues. Germline values: CDR1 SGHAT, CDR2 FQNNGV. CDR3 DNA sequence: TGTGCCAGCAGCTTAGGAGAGAACACTGAAGCTTTCTTT. It yields the protein CASSLGENTEAFF.

There are a few counts of this clone. The chain recombines TRBV11-2 with TRBJ1-3, with TRBD1 as a possible D gene (5 bases). Germline V gives CDR1 SGHAT, CDR2 FQNNGV. V lost 3 bases and J 6 bases, leaving 15 bases between the germline ends. There are 15 residues in the CDR3. The CDR3 DNA reads as TGTGCCAGCAGCTTCTTCTACGGGGGGACAAACACCATATATTTT. Translation gives CASSFFYGGTNTIYF.

The chain links TRBV10-3 to TRBJ2-2, with D uncertain. CDR3 size: 13 residues. The V gene's germline CDR1 is ENHRY and CDR2 SYGVKD. V gave up 4 bases and J gave up 4 bases, with 7 bases separating them. The CDR3 loop is CAISGSSTGELFF. The CDR3 coding sequence is TGTGCCATCAGTGGTTCATCCACCGGGGAGCTGTTTTTT.

The V call is TRBV6-5, the J call TRBJ2-1; 7 bases match TRBD2. Germline values: CDR1 MNHEY, CDR2 SVGAGI. V lost 8 bases and J lost 1; bases outside the gene matches: 8. CDR3 length: 15 amino acids. The CDR3 sequence: CASVRGSRSYNEQFF. Written as DNA, the CDR3 is TGTGCCAGCGTCCGCGGGAGTAGGTCCTACAATGAGCAGTTCTTC.

This chain links TRBV18 with TRBJ2-1; 9 bases line up with TRBD2. CDR1 and CDR2 from the germline V gene are KGHSH and LQKENI. The CDR3 loop spans 16 amino acids. Germline trimming cut 2 bases from V and 3 bases from J; bases unmatched to any gene: 5. The chain's CDR3 is CASSPSPSGNYNEQFF. The DNA for the CDR3 is TGTGCCAGCTCACCATCTCCTAGCGGGAACTACAATGAGCAGTTCTTC.